This TCR beta chain was retrieved from a study of brain T cells in children with intractable seizures. Data came from immunoSEQ multiplex PCR; TCRdb stores just in-frame clones and leaves some out. The table lists about 110,000 clones, 85% to 95% of them singletons, with 3.5% to 4% in the top ten. This CDR3 region has 14 residues. The V end was cut by 0 bases, the J end by 7 bases, with 11 bases between. Per germline, CDR1 SGHRS and CDR2 YFSETQ. The sequence was obtained from a boy in the first two years of life with hemimegalencephaly and intractable seizures. The V and J genes are TRBV5-1 and TRBJ2-1; weak D call: TRBD2 (6 bases). The sequencing here drew on peripheral blood, taken at surgery. The CDR3: CASSLEFGGNEQFF. The CDR3 coding sequence is TGCGCCAGCAGCTTGGAATTCGGGGGAAATGAGCAGTTCTTC.